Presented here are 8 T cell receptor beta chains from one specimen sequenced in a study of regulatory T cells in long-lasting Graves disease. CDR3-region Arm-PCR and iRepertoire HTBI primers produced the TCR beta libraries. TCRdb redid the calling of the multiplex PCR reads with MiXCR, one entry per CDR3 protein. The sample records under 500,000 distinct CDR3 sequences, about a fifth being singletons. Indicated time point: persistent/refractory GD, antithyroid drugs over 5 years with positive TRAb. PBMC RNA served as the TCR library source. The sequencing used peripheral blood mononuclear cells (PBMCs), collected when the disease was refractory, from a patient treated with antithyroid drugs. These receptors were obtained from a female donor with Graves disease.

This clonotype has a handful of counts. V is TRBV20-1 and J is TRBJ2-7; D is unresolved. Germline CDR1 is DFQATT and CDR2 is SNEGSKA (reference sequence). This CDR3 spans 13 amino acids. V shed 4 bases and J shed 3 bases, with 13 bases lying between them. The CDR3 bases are TGCAGTGCTACCACCGACGGTGGCTACGAGCAGTACTTC. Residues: CSATTDGGYEQYF.

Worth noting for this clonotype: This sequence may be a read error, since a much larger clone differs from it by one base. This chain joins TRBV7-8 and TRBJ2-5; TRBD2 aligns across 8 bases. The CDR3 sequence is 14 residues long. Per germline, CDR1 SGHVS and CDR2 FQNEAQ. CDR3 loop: CASSLGLAQETRYF. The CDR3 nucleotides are TGTGCCAGCAGCCTCGGACTAGCTCAAGAGACCCGGTACTTC.

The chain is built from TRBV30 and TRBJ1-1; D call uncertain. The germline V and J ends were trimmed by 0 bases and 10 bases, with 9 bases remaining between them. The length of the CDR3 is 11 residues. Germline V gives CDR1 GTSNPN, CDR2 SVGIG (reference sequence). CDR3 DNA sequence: TGTGCCTGGAGTGTACTTTGGAGAGCTTTCTTT. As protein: CAWSVLWRAFF.

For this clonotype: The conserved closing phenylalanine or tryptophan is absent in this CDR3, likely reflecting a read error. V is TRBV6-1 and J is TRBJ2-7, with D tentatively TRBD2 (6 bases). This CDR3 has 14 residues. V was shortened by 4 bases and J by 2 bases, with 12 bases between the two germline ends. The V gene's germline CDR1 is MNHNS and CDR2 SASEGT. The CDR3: CASSGQRVTYEQYL. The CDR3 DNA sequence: TGTGCCAGCAGTGGGCAGCGGGTTACCTACGAGCAGTACCTC.

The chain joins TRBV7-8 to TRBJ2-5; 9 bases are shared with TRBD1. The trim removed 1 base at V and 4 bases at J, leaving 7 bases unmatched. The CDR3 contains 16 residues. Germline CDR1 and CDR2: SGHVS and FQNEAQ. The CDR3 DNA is TGTGCCAGCAGCTTAGTAGGACAGGGGATTTCAGAGACCCAGTACTTC. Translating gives CASSLVGQGISETQYF.

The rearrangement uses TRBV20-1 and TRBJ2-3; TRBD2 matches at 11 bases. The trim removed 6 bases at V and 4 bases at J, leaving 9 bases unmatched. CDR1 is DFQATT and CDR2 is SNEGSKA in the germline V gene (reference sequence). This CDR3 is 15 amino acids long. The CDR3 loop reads CSAAPPSGRSDTQYF. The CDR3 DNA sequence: TGCAGTGCCGCCCCCCCTAGCGGGAGGTCAGATACGCAGTATTTT.

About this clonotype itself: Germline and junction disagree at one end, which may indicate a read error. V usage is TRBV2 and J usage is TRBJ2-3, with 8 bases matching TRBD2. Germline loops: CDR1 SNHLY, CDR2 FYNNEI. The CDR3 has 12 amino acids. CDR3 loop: CASSELHPGGPF. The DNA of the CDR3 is TGTGCCAGCAGTGAATTACACCCGGGAGGGCCTTTT. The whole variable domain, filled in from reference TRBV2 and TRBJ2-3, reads EPEVTQTPSHQVTQMGQEVILRCVPISNHLYFYWYRQILGQKVEFLVSFYNNEISEKSEIFDDQFSVERPDGSNFTLKIRSTKLEDSAMYFCASSELHPGGPFGPGTRLTVL.

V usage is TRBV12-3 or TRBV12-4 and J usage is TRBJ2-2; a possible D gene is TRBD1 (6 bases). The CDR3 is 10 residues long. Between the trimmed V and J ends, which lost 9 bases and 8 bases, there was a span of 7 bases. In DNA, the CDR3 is TGTGCCAGTCAGGGGGGGGAGCTGTTTTTT. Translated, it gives CASQGGELFF.